This T cell receptor beta chain was documented in a study of shared clonotypes between healthy human individuals. Study results and caveats: Clonotypes that were shared across a few donors made up about 4.5% of naive CD4 clonotypes.

V lost 1 base to trimming and J lost 6 bases, with 26 bases between them. The V gene's germline CDR1 is SGHVS and CDR2 FQNEAQ. The CDR3 length is 19 residues. As for this clone: The antigen remains undetermined.

Assay used: immunoSEQ multiplex PCR; TCRdb lists only in-frame clones, some missing. The profile covers 550,000 to 650,000 clones, with 96% appearing a single time and roughly 0.12% taken by the ten largest. Naive CD8 isolation took CD45RO-negative cells positively selected for CCR7 and excluded terminally differentiated effector memory CD45RA+ cells. The sample was naive CD8+ T cells sorted from blood. The source of this sequence is a woman in her 30s in good health. The chain uses TRBV7-8 and TRBJ2-3; the D is unclear. CDR3: CASSLVVDRPTLIGDTQYF. CDR3 nucleotide sequence: TGTGCCAGCAGCTTAGTTGTTGATCGTCCAACGCTTATTGGGGATACGCAGTATTTT.